The T cell receptor (beta chain) under discussion was sequenced for a study of cytomegalovirus exposure and HLA in healthy donors. Overall study: Out of about 190 million T cells, an earlier analysis found around 110 million unique TCR beta sequences in total.

Researchers ran the PCR with 60 Vbeta and 13 Jbeta primers. The assay was immunoSEQ multiplex PCR, and TCRdb's table has in-frame clones only and misses some. The sample yields 90,000 to 130,000 clones, 75% to 90% seen once. The CDR3 has 15 amino acids. V shed 4 bases, J shed 0 bases, and the junction held 0 bases outside the gene matches. Germline CDR1 is MNHEY and CDR2 is SVGAGI. This TCR was sampled from a man aged 35 to 55 in good health and CMV-seronegative. This rearrangement joins TRBV6-5 to TRBJ1-3; 10 bases are shared with TRBD1. The specimen was PBMCs. The CDR3 spells CASSWTGGSGNTIYF. The CDR3 bases are TGTGCCAGCAGTTGGACAGGGGGCTCTGGAAACACCATATATTTT.